This T cell receptor beta chain is drawn from a study of blood T cell repertoires in COVID-19. The overall study: Both acute and convalescent COVID-19 samples were obtained from the United States, Italy and Spain. PBMCs, B-cell-depleted T cells, or T cells were the source of the cDNA or gDNA that made up the material.

Germline V gives CDR1 LNHNV, CDR2 YYDKDF (reference sequence). The CDR3 sequence is 16 residues long. The V gene lost 0 bases and the J gene lost 2 bases, with 14 bases spanning the gap. Original data processing: Estimation of nucleated cell counts was performed using reference gene primer amplification. Data came from immunoSEQ multiplex PCR; TCRdb stores just in-frame clones and leaves some out. V and J calls and clone size are copied from that table; D and trimming were computed from the DNA. This sample has 120,000 or so clones, with roughly 90% found just once. Sequenced input: peripheral blood. This receptor was identified in a man aged 45-65 years with acute or convalescent COVID-19. The V gene is TRBV15, the J gene TRBJ2-7, with a possible D match to TRBD1 (5 bases). CDR3 DNA sequence: TGTGCCACCAGCAGAGATGTAACAGGAATACCCTACGAGCAGTACTTC. This translates into CATSRDVTGIPYEQYF.